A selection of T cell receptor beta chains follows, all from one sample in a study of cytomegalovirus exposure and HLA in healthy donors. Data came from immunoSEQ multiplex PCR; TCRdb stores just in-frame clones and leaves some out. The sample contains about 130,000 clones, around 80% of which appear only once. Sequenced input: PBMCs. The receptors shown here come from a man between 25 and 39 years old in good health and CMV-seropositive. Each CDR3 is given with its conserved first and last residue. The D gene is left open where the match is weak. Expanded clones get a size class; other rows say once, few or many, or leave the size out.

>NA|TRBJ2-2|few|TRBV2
CASSDVWGFGELFF
TGTGCCAGCAGTGATGTTTGGGGCTTCGGGGAGCTGTTTTTT
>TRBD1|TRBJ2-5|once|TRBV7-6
CASSSTGANPQLETQYF
TGTGCCAGCAGCTCTACAGGGGCAAACCCGCAACTAGAGACCCAGTACTTC
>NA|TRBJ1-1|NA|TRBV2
CASSMIAEAFF
TGTGCCAGCAGTATGATAGCTGAAGCTTTTTTT
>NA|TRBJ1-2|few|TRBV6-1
CASRPLLGGSYGYTF
TGTGCCAGCAGGCCCCTCCTCGGGGGGAGCTATGGCTACACCTTC
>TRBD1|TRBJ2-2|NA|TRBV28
CASSKDRGPPGELFF
TGTGCCAGCAGCAAGGACAGGGGGCCCCCCGGGGAGCTGTTTTTT
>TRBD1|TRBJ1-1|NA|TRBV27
CASGLLTTGAMNTEAFF
TGTGCCAGCGGACTCTTAACCACAGGGGCCATGAACACTGAAGCTTTCTTT
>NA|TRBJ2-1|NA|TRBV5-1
CASNRVGRLRRGSEQFF
TGCGCCAGCAACAGGGTCGGGCGACTTCGACGGGGTAGTGAGCAGTTCTTC
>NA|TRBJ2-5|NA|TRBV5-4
CASSPAGPETQYF
TGTGCCAGCAGCCCCGCGGGTCCGGAGACCCAGTACTTC
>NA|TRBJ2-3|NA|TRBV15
CATSRGEDTDTQYF
TGTGCCACCAGCAGAGGGGAGGACACAGATACGCAGTATTTT
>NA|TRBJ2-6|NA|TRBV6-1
CASSEGSSGANVLTF
TGTGCCAGCAGTGAAGGGAGCTCTGGGGCCAACGTCCTGACTTTC
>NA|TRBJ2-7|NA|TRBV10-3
CAISGEGGESSYEQYF
TGTGCCATCAGTGGAGAGGGCGGGGAAAGCTCCTACGAGCAGTACTTC